This T cell receptor beta chain is drawn from a study of blood T cell repertoires in COVID-19 (dated by TCRdb to 2020 to 2022). Describing the broader study: Collaborator samples came from the United States, Italy and Spain and covered acute and convalescent phases of COVID-19. The material from the prospective study consisted of cDNA or gDNA derived from T cells, B-cell-depleted T cells, or PBMCs. The dataset comprised deeply sampled blood TCRbeta repertoires from subjects exposed to, actively infected with, or recovered from COVID-19. A freely available public database, intended as a resource for researchers studying the immune response to SARS-CoV-2, is where the repertoires were released. Samples were obtained from the ongoing ImmuneRACE study (first 160 participants) and from about 1,300 subjects provided by 6 global collaborators. Nearly every sample came with metadata listing a de-identified subject ID, COVID-19 status, age in years and sex. Where HLA class I and class II types were available, the types were taken from metadata supplied by the sample provider, not from assay-based typing.

In the case of this clone: The target of this receptor is not known. No much larger clonotype is one base removed from it; base qualities were not supplied.

The immunoSEQ Assay, a bias-controlled multiplex PCR, was used to amplify TCRbeta CDR3 regions from genomic DNA. Under the source paper's analysis protocol: Nucleated cell counts per sample were estimated from amplification of reference gene primers within the assay. To quantify the absolute abundance of each unique TCRbeta CDR3 rearrangement, sequence reads were collapsed and filtered. For each sample, productive Simpson clonality was calculated as the square root of Simpson's diversity index over productive rearrangements. This immuneACCESS table, as held by TCRdb, lists in-frame sequences with V and J called but not all clones. Of the missing ones, under half trace to an unresolved V gene in checked studies; the others have no known cause. V and J calls and clone size are those listed in that table; D and trimming were worked out from the DNA. This sample holds roughly 160,000 clones; 85% were observed only once. In total, the top ten clones hold approximately 8.2% of the sample.

Here is what the overall study found, with its caveats: The quantity of clinical and demographic metadata differed by source and by participant and was supplied without curation.

One collaborating source in Seattle enrolled patients during active infection and followed them longitudinally through the course of disease. Whole blood was collected in K2EDTA tubes by collaborating institutions according to the institutions' own protocols. Collaborator samples were shipped for TCRbeta analysis as frozen whole blood, isolated PBMCs, or DNA extracted from either sample type. Between the V and J ends, shortened by 6 bases and 0 bases respectively, the junction contains 8 bases. Via the germline V gene (reference sequence), CDR1 is LNHDA and CDR2 SQIVND. Its CDR3 holds 14 amino acids, cysteine through phenylalanine. The retained sequence is limited to the CDR3, 42 bases, with the frame set at the first base.

Material for sequencing was peripheral blood. This receptor was identified in a woman of 80 years or more with COVID-19, enrolled during active disease. Rearrangement joined TRBV19 to TRBJ2-2; the D gene is perhaps TRBD1, on 6 matching bases. Here the CDR3 is given as CASRHRANTGELFF. The nucleotide sequence reads TGTGCCAGTAGGCACAGGGCGAACACCGGGGAGCTGTTTTTT.